This T cell receptor (beta chain) derives from a study of control samples from healthy donors and cancer patients (TCRdb year 2020). About this clone: What this receptor recognizes is not known. Base qualities are not provided; no much larger clone lies one nucleotide away.

Library method: the immunoSEQ multiplex PCR assay. This immuneACCESS table, as held by TCRdb, lists in-frame sequences with V and J called but not all clones. Of the missing ones, under half trace to an unresolved V gene in checked studies; the others have no known cause. For this sample the table gives about 120,000 clones, of which approximately 90% were detected only once. Together, the top ten hold 2.3% of the sample. Here V drops 7 bases and J drops 9 bases, and the junction holds 8 bases not matched to any gene. The CDR3 sequence holds 12 residues, the cysteine and phenylalanine included. Of all the DNA, just the CDR3 is kept, 36 bases in frame from base 1.

The receptor was isolated from a woman in her seventies in good health. The specimen sequenced was blood. Recombination joined TRBV12-3 or TRBV12-4 with TRBJ1-2, with 7 bases in between that match TRBD1. The bases read TGTGCCAGCACCCTCAGTAGGGGGCGCTACACCTTC. The translation is CASTLSRGRYTF.